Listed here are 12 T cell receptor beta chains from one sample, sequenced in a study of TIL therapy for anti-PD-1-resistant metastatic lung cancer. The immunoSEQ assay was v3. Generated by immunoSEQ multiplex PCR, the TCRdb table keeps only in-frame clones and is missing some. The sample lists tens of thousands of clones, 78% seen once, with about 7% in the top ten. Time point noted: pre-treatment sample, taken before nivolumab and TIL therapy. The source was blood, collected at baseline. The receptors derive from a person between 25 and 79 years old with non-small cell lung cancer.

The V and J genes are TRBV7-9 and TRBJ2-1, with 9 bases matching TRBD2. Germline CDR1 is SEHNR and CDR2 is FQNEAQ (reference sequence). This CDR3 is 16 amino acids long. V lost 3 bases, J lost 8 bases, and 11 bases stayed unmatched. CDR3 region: CASSFGGGALIDEQFF. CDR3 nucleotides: TGTGCCAGCAGCTTCGGCGGGGGGGCCCTAATAGATGAGCAGTTCTTC.

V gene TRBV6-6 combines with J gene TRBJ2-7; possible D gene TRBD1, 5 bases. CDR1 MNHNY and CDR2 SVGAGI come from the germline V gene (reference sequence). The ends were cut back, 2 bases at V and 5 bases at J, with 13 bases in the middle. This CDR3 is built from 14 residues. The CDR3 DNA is TGTGCCAGCAGTTACGCGCCAGGGTCCGACGAGCAGTACTTC. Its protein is CASSYAPGSDEQYF.

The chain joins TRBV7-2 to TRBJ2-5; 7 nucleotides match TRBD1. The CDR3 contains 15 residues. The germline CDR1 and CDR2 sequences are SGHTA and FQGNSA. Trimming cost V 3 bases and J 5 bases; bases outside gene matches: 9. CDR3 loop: CASSLATGFGETQYF. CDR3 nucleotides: TGTGCCAGCAGCTTGGCGACAGGGTTTGGGGAGACCCAGTACTTC.

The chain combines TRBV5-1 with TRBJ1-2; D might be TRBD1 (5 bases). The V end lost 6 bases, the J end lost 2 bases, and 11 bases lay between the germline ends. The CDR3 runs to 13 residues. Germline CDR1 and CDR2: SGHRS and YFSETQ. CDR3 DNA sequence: TGCGCCAGCACTGACAGACTCAACTATGGCTACACCTTC. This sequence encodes CASTDRLNYGYTF.

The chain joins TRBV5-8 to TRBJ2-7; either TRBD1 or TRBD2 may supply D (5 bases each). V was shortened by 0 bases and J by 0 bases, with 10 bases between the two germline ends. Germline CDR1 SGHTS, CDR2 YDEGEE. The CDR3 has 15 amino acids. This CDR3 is CASSLGDGASYEQYF. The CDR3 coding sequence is TGTGCCAGCAGCTTGGGGGACGGGGCCTCCTACGAGCAGTACTTC. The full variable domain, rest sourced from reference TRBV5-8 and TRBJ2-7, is EAGVTQSPTHLIKTRGQQATLRCSPISGHTSVYWYQQALGLGLQFLLWYDEGEERNRGNFPPRFSGRQFPNYSSELNVNALELEDSALYLCASSLGDGASYEQYFGPGTRLTVT.

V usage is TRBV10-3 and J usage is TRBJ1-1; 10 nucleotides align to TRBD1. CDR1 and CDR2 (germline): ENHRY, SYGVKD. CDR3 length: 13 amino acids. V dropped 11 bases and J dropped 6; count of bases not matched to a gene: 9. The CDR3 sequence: CAANRQGAAEAFF. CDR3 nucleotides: TGTGCCGCCAACAGACAGGGGGCCGCTGAAGCTTTCTTT.

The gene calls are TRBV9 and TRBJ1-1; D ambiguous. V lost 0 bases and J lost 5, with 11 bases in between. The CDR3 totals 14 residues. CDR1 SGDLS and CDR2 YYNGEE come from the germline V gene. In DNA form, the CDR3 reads TGTGCCAGCAGCGTAGCTCCCCTCGGGACTGAAGCTTTCTTT. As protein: CASSVAPLGTEAFF.

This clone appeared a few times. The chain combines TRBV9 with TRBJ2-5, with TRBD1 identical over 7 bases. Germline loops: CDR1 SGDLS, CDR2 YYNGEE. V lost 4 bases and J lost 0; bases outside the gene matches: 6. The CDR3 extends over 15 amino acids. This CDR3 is CASSRLGQDQETQYF. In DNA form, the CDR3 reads TGTGCCAGCAGCCGCCTAGGACAGGACCAAGAGACCCAGTACTTC.

CDR3 nucleotides: TGTGCCACCAGCAGGAAAGCGGGGGGGCCAATGGAGCAGTACTTC. It specifies CATSRKAGGPMEQYF. The rearrangement uses TRBV15 and TRBJ2-7, with 10 bases aligning to TRBD2. CDR3 length: 15 amino acids. The V segment lost 3 bases and the J segment 7 bases; nucleotides outside the gene matches: 9. The V gene's germline CDR1 is LNHNV and CDR2 YYDKDF (reference sequence).

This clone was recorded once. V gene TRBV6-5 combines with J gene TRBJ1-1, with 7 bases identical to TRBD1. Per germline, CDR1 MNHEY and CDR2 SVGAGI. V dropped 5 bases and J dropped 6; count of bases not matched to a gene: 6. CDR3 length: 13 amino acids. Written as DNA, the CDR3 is TGTGCCAGCAGTGGGGGACAGCGGGCTGAAGCTTTCTTT. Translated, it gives CASSGGQRAEAFF.

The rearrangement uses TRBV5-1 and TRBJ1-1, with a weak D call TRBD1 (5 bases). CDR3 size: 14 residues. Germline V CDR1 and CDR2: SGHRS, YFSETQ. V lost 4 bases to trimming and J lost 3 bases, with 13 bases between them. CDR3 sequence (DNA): TGCGCCAGCAGCCTCGGGGGAGGGGACACTGAAGCTTTCTTT. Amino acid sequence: CASSLGGGDTEAFF.

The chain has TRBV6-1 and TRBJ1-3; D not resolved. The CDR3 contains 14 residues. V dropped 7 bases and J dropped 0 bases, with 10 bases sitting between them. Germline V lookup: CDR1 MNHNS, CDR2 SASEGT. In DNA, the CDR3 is TGTGCCAGCACCGGTCCGGACTCTGGAAACACCATATATTTT. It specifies CASTGPDSGNTIYF.